This T cell receptor beta chain emerged from a study of T cell responses to AZD1222 COVID-19 vaccine. CDR3 length: 16 amino acids. V was pared by 0 bases and J by 6 bases, with 13 bases between. Germline CDR1 and CDR2: SGHRS and YFSETQ. Using immunoSEQ multiplex PCR, the repertoire was profiled, and TCRdb retains in-frame clones only, with some absent. The data show roughly 91,000 clones, with about nine tenths seen just once and around 2% held by the top ten. The TCR originated in an adult in good health. Specimen: peripheral blood, collected on day 0 of AZD1222 vaccination. The genes are TRBV5-1 and TRBJ1-6; D possibly corresponds to TRBD1 (5 bases). In DNA, the CDR3 is TGCGCCAGCAGCTTGGTTGGGGGAATCGGTAATTCACCCCTCCACTTT. It encodes CASSLVGGIGNSPLHF.